This T cell receptor beta chain was identified in a study of blood T cell repertoires in COVID-19. Looking at the study overall: Italy, Spain and the United States were the sources of the convalescent and acute COVID-19 samples. T cells, B-cell-depleted T cells, or PBMCs supplied cDNA or gDNA.

From germline, CDR1 is MDHEN and CDR2 SYDVKM. The CDR3 contains 12 residues. V was shortened by 8 bases and J by 1 base, with 8 bases between the two germline ends. In this sample, this clone turned up a few times. In the authors' methods: Quantification of nucleated cells was approximated via reference gene primer amplification. Data came from immunoSEQ multiplex PCR; TCRdb stores just in-frame clones and leaves some out. The V and J calls and clone size were taken over from that table, and D and trimming were inferred from the DNA. The table shows around 240,000 clones, with roughly 85% occurring only once.

The sequence derives from a man aged 40-55 years with acute or convalescent COVID-19. The material sequenced was peripheral blood. The V and J genes are TRBV28 and TRBJ1-2, with D possibly matching TRBD1 (6 bases). The CDR3 DNA sequence: TGTGCCAGCGGGGGCAGTAACTATGGCTACACCTTC. Its translation: CASGGSNYGYTF.